What follows describes a single T cell receptor (beta chain). Assay: immunoSEQ multiplex PCR; the TCRdb copy retains only in-frame clones and omits some. The sample lists 250,000 to 300,000 clones, about 93% occurring once. This sample stems from a study of blood T cell repertoires in COVID-19. Overall study context: Sources were T cells, B-cell-depleted T cells, or PBMCs; the material itself was cDNA or gDNA.

Membership in each cohort depended on participant-reported clinical history. This sequence originates from a woman in her twenties or thirties who had recovered from COVID-19. Sequenced material: PBMCs or T cells enriched from blood (not recorded which).

The CDR3 is CASSESRSVQETQYF. The DNA for the CDR3 is TGCGCCAGCAGTGAGTCAAGGAGCGTCCAAGAGACCCAGTACTTC. The chain couples TRBV10-1 to TRBJ2-5, with unresolved D. V was pared by 0 bases and J by 1 base, with 9 bases between. CDR3 length equals 15 residues. The germline V gene encodes CDR1 WNHNN and CDR2 SYGVQD (reference sequence).